The 21 T cell receptor beta chains listed next were all sequenced from one sample in a study of T cell repertoires in cytomegalovirus infection. From the reads, TCRdb called clonotypes with MiXCR, one entry per CDR3 protein. The table has around 130,000 distinct CDR3 sequences, more than 7% seen once. Sequencing used PBMCs. The receptors originated from a human donor in good health (CMV status not recorded). Some clones in this sample may be carry-over from other donors' samples.

This clonotype has at least ten counts. The V gene is TRBV7-2, the J gene TRBJ1-1; 7 nucleotides agree with TRBD1. This CDR3 spans 15 amino acids. The V gene end was trimmed by 4 bases and the J gene end by 3 bases; junction bases not matched to a gene: 8. Germline V lookup: CDR1 SGHTA, CDR2 FQGNSA. The CDR3 DNA sequence: TGTGCCAGCAGCTCCAGGACAGGTCTAGACACTGAAGCTTTCTTT. This sequence encodes CASSSRTGLDTEAFF.

This clonotype was recorded a few times. The chain is built from TRBV2 and TRBJ2-7; D gene unclear. The CDR3 spans 14 residues. The V end lost 6 bases, the J end lost 3 bases, and 15 bases lay between the germline ends. CDR1 SNHLY and CDR2 FYNNEI come from the germline V gene. For the CDR3, the DNA is TGTGCCAGCAGCCCAGAAATAAAGGTCTACGAGCAGTACTTC. It codes for CASSPEIKVYEQYF.

At least ten counts were recorded for this clonotype. The chain carries TRBV7-2 and TRBJ2-2; D possibly uses TRBD1 or TRBD2 (5 bases each). The CDR3 has 14 amino acids. V was trimmed by 7 bases and J by 3 bases, leaving 12 bases between them. Germline V gene lookup returns CDR1 SGHTA and CDR2 FQGNSA. CDR3 sequence (DNA): TGTGCCAGCACCTTCGGGACCCACACCGGGGAGCTGTTTTTT. It codes for CASTFGTHTGELFF.

In this sample, this clonotype turned up many times. This rearrangement joins TRBV7-8 to TRBJ2-3; 10 bases match TRBD1. V lost 6 bases and J lost 5; bases outside the gene matches: 2. Germline loops: CDR1 SGHVS, CDR2 FQNEAQ. The CDR3 totals 13 residues. The CDR3 sequence: CASRDRGKDTQYF. CDR3 DNA: TGTGCCAGCAGGGACAGGGGGAAAGATACGCAGTATTTT.

This clonotype occurred a few times. The V call is TRBV6-1, the J call TRBJ1-5, with unresolved D. The CDR3 consists of 14 residues. Trimming removed 8 bases from V and 0 bases from J, with 11 bases in between. Germline V gene lookup returns CDR1 MNHNS and CDR2 SASEGT. The DNA for the CDR3 is TGTGCCAGCGGGTCACGGGCTAGCAATCAGCCCCAGCATTTT. Amino acid sequence: CASGSRASNQPQHF.

This clonotype was counted many times. The V call is TRBV18, the J call TRBJ1-2, with 7 nucleotides matching TRBD1. The CDR3 is made up of 14 amino acids. With V trimmed by 3 bases and J by 5 bases, 6 bases remained unmatched. Germline-derived CDR1 and CDR2 are KGHSH and LQKENI. DNA for the CDR3: TGTGCCAGCTCACCGGGACAGCCCCCTTATGGCTACACCTTC. It specifies CASSPGQPPYGYTF.

As to this clonotype: The CDR3 does not close with the conserved phenylalanine or tryptophan, likely indicating a read error. This chain uses TRBV5-1 with TRBJ1-1, with D possibly TRBD1 on 6 matching bases. The germline V gene has CDR1 SGHRS and CDR2 YFSETQ. The V gene lost 0 bases and the J gene lost 0 bases, with 9 bases spanning the gap. CDR3 length: 15 amino acids. In nucleotides, the CDR3 is TGCGCCAGCAGCTTGGAGGGGGGCTTGAACACTGAAGCTTTCTGT. Protein sequence: CASSLEGGLNTEAFC.

This clonotype occurred a few times. The rearrangement links TRBV5-1 to TRBJ1-1; D not certain. This CDR3 has 12 residues. V was clipped by 4 bases and J by 6 bases, with 10 bases between them. CDR1 and CDR2 (germline): SGHRS, YFSETQ. The CDR3 loop is CASSRPGAEAFF. As DNA, the CDR3 is TGCGCCAGCAGCCGGCCGGGAGCTGAAGCTTTCTTT.

The gene calls are TRBV5-1 and TRBJ2-3; D not resolved. Trimming took 4 bases from V and 4 from J, leaving 7 bases between them. CDR3 size: 12 residues. Germline CDR1 and CDR2: SGHRS and YFSETQ. CDR3 nucleotide sequence: TGCGCCAGCAGCCTTGACGCAGATACGCAGTATTTT. The encoded protein is CASSLDADTQYF.

Points on this clonotype: A much larger clone lies a single base off, so this may be a read error. A read error is likely, as this CDR3 ends without the conserved phenylalanine or tryptophan. The chain couples TRBV7-6 to TRBJ2-5, with D perhaps TRBD1 (5 bases). Trimming left V 0 bases short and J 3 bases short, with 5 bases between. The germline V gene has CDR1 SGHVS and CDR2 FNYEAQ. This CDR3 spans 13 amino acids. The CDR3 here is CASSLAREETQYL. The CDR3 DNA reads as TGTGCCAGCAGCTTAGCCAGGGAAGAGACCCAGTACTTG.

This clonotype came up many times. The chain uses TRBV20-1 and TRBJ1-2; D is unclear. V shed 0 bases and J shed 2 bases, with 13 bases lying between them. This CDR3 contains 15 residues. Germline V CDR1 and CDR2: DFQATT, SNEGSKA (reference sequence). The CDR3 bases are TGCAGTGCTAGAGATAAGGCTGCAGGAAACTATGGCTACACCTTC. Amino acids: CSARDKAAGNYGYTF.

This clonotype was detected only a few times. The chain recombines TRBV29-1 with TRBJ2-2; D ambiguous. The V gene's germline CDR1 is SQVTM and CDR2 ANQGSEA. Trimming pared 3 bases from V and 7 bases from J, leaving 6 bases between. The CDR3 is 11 amino acids. CDR3 loop: CSVDTSGELFF. The CDR3 DNA reads as TGCAGCGTTGACACAAGCGGGGAGCTGTTTTTT.

The table lists this clonotype with many counts. This chain links TRBV7-9 with TRBJ2-1; the D gene could be TRBD1 or TRBD2 (5 bases each). V lost 6 bases, J lost 0 bases, and 12 bases lay in between. Per the germline V gene, CDR1 is SEHNR and CDR2 is FQNEAQ (reference sequence). The CDR3 length is 15 residues. The CDR3 nucleotides are TGTGCCAGCAGTCTGACGGGGACCTCCTACAATGAGCAGTTCTTC. Translating gives CASSLTGTSYNEQFF.

Of note for this clonotype: Mismatch with germline at one junction end may stem from a read error. The chain links TRBV10-3 to TRBJ1-2; 9 bases match TRBD1. The CDR3 extends over 15 amino acids. Germline loops: CDR1 ENHRY, CDR2 SYGVKD. CDR3 DNA sequence: TGTGCCATCATTCCGGGACAGGGAATGAACTATGGCTACAGCTTC. Amino acids: CAIIPGQGMNYGYSF.

This clonotype appeared many times. The chain carries TRBV7-6 and TRBJ2-3; no firm D call. Germline V gives CDR1 SGHVS, CDR2 FNYEAQ. This CDR3 is 13 amino acids long. V was pared by 6 bases and J by 2 bases, with 9 bases between. The CDR3: CASSSRLTDTQYF. DNA for the CDR3: TGTGCCAGCAGTTCCCGGCTCACAGATACGCAGTATTTT.

This clonotype came up a few times. The rearrangement uses TRBV3-1 and TRBJ2-7; unclear D gene. Trimming took off 0 bases at V and 0 bases at J, with 6 bases between the two ends. This CDR3 is 14 amino acids long. The germline gives CDR1 LGHDT, CDR2 YNNKEL (reference sequence). The CDR3 nucleotides are TGTGCCAGCAGCCAAGAGGCCGTCTCCTACGAGCAGTACTTC. It is translated as CASSQEAVSYEQYF.

This clonotype was recorded many times. The genes are TRBV7-2 and TRBJ1-1, with D unresolved. The CDR3 length is 13 residues. Trimming cost V 3 bases and J 3 bases, with 8 bases left between them. CDR1 is SGHTA, CDR2 FQGNSA, per germline. The CDR3: CASSFDRDTEAFF. CDR3 DNA: TGTGCCAGCAGCTTCGACCGAGACACTGAAGCTTTCTTT.

There are a few counts of this clonotype. The chain is built from TRBV2 and TRBJ1-1; D ambiguous. The CDR3 is made up of 13 amino acids. Trimming pared 8 bases from V and 1 base from J, leaving 11 bases between. Per germline, CDR1 SNHLY and CDR2 FYNNEI. CDR3 loop: CASAVEANTEAFF. In nucleotides, the CDR3 is TGTGCCAGCGCAGTTGAGGCGAACACTGAAGCTTTCTTT.

This clonotype was seen many times. This chain connects TRBV6-6 to TRBJ1-3, with 12 bases that match TRBD1. CDR1 MNHNY and CDR2 SVGAGI come from the germline V gene (reference sequence). Germline trimming cut 4 bases from V and 8 bases from J; bases unmatched to any gene: 12. This CDR3 has 17 residues. The CDR3 DNA sequence: TGTGCCAGCAGTTTGTCGACGGGGACAGGGGGCTTACACACCATATATTTT. This gives the protein CASSLSTGTGGLHTIYF.

This clonotype was seen more than once but under ten times. This chain connects TRBV20-1 to TRBJ2-3, with 9 bases lining up with TRBD1. Trimming took 6 bases from V and 1 from J; bases not matched to a gene: 11. The CDR3 loop spans 16 amino acids. CDR1 is DFQATT, CDR2 SNEGSKA, per germline (reference sequence). The CDR3 is CSALAGTGWGTDTQYF. In DNA form, the CDR3 reads TGCAGTGCCCTCGCCGGGACAGGGTGGGGCACAGATACGCAGTATTTT.

This chain uses TRBV18 with TRBJ2-3; TRBD2 might be the D (6 bases). CDR3 length: 16 residues. CDR1 and CDR2 (germline): KGHSH, LQKENI. Trimming pared 6 bases from V and 0 bases from J, leaving 16 bases between. The CDR3 region is CASSPRLGGSTDTQYF. CDR3 nucleotides: TGTGCCAGCTCCCCTCGATTGGGGGGTAGCACAGATACGCAGTATTTT.